The TCR beta chain described here comes from a study of T cell responses to AZD1222 COVID-19 vaccine. Sequencing was performed with immunoSEQ multiplex PCR; in TCRdb, only in-frame clones are kept and a portion is missing. In the table there are about 110,000 clones, more than 75% of which are singletons. With respect to this clone: Its specificity is not known.

Germline V gene sequence: CDR1 SGHAT, CDR2 FQNNGV. The CDR3 runs to 15 residues. V was pared by 5 bases and J by 12 bases, with 26 bases between. Study-wide points: Variant regions that are unmutated are reportedly the target of nearly half of spike-specific TCRs. When two AZD1222 doses had been given, Spike-specific TCR breadth and depth rose. Baseline seropositivity characterized only a handful of AZD1222 recipients.

This chain joins TRBV11-2 and TRBJ2-7; perhaps TRBD2 as D (6 bases). Specimen: peripheral blood, collected on day 0 of AZD1222 vaccination. This clonotype was sampled from an adult in good health. The CDR3 protein is CASSLHNELWGVWYF. In nucleotides, the CDR3 is TGTGCCAGCAGCCTACATAACGAGCTGTGGGGGGTGTGGTACTTC.